This T cell receptor beta chain was recovered during a study of chemoradiotherapy in HPV16-positive cancers. Study details: Functional T-cell assays on two HPV16-positive patients' cells defined candidate HPV-specific clones and common TCR motifs.

Data came from immunoSEQ multiplex PCR; TCRdb stores just in-frame clones and leaves some out. This repertoire shows just over 25,000 clones, around nine tenths found once; its top ten account for 22%. Comments on this clone: The antigen remains unidentified.

CDR3 length: 17 residues. Study conclusions and caveats: Candidate HPV-specific clones and E7-related TCR motifs grew in tumor during treatment.

Repeated repertoire sampling spanned the course of chemoradiotherapy. Sequenced here: blood, sampled from a patient who underwent chemoradiotherapy. The clonotype comes from a human donor with HPV-associated anogenital cancer. The chain combines TRBV1 with TRBJ2-1; the table names TRBD2, a call not compared with the DNA. TRBV1 is an annotated pseudogene. The CDR3 region has the DNA TGCACCAGCAGCCAAGATCCCCTAGCGGGAGGGAGGAATGAGCAGTTCTTC. Translation: CTSSQDPLAGGRNEQFF.